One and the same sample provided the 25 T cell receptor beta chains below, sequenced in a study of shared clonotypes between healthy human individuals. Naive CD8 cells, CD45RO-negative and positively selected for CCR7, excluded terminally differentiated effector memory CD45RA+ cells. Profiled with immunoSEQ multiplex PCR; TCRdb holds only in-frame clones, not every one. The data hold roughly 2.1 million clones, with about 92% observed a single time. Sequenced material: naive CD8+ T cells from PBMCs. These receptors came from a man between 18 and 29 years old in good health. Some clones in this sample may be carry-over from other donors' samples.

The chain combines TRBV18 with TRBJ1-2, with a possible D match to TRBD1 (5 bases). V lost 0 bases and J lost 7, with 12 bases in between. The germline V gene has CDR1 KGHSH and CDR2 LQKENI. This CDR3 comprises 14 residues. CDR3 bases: TGTGCCAGCTCACCACCACGAGGGGAGAGTGGCTACACCTTC. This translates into CASSPPRGESGYTF.

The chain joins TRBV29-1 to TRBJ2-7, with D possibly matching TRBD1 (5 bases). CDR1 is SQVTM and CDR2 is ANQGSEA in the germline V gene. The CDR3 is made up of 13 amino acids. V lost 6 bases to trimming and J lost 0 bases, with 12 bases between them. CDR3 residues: CSVLDIDSYEQYF. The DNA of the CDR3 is TGCAGCGTCCTGGACATCGACTCCTACGAGCAGTACTTC.

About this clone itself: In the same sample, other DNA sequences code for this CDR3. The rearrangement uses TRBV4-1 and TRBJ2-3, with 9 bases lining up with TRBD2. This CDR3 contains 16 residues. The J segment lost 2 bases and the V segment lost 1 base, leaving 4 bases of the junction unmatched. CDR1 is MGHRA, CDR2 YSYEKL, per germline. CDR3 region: CASSQVASGITDTQYF. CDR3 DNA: TGCGCCAGCAGCCAAGTTGCTAGCGGGATCACAGATACGCAGTATTTT.

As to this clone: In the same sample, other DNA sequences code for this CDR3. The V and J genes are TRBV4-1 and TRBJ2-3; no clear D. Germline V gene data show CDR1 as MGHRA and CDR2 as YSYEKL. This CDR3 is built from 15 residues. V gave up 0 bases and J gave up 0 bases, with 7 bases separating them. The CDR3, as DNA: TGCGCCAGCAGCCAAGAGCGCGGAAGCACAGATACGCAGTATTTT. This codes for CASSQERGSTDTQYF.

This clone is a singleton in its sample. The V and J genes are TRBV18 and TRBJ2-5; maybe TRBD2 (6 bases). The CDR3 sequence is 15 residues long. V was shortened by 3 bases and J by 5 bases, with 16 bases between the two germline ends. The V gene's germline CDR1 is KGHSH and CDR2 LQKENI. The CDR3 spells CASSPRPGEGETQYF. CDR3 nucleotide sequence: TGTGCCAGCTCACCTCGCCCGGGGGAAGGGGAGACCCAGTACTTC.

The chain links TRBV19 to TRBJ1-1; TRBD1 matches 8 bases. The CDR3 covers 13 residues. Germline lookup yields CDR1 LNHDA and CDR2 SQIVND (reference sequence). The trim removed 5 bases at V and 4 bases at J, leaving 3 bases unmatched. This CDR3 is CASSAGGFTEAFF. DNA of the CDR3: TGTGCCAGTAGTGCAGGGGGCTTCACTGAAGCTTTCTTT.

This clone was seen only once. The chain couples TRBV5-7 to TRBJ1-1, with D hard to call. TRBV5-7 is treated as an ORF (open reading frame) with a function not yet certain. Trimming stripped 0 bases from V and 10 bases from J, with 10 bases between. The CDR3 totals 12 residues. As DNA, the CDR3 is TGTGCCAGCAGCTTGGAGGGAAAGGGAGCTTTCTTT. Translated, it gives CASSLEGKGAFF.

The CDR3 protein is CASSQVLVRETEAFF. The CDR3 DNA is TGCGCCAGCAGCCAAGTACTGGTAAGGGAAACTGAAGCTTTCTTT. The rearrangement joins TRBV4-1 to TRBJ1-1; D is unclear. CDR1 is MGHRA and CDR2 is YSYEKL in the germline V gene. The CDR3 runs to 15 residues. V shed 1 base and J shed 5 bases, with 14 bases lying between them.

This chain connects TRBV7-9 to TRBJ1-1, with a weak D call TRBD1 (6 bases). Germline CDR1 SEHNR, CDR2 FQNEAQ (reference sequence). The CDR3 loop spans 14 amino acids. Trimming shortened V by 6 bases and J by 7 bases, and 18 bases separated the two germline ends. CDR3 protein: CASSLWGPNYEAFF. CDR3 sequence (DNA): TGTGCCAGCAGTCTCTGGGGGCCCAACTATGAAGCTTTCTTT.

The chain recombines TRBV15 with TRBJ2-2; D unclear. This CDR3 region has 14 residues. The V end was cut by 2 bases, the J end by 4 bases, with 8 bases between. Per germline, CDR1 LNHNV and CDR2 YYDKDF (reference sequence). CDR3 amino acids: CATSRSYGTGELFF. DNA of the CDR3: TGTGCCACCAGCAGATCGTACGGCACCGGGGAGCTGTTTTTT.

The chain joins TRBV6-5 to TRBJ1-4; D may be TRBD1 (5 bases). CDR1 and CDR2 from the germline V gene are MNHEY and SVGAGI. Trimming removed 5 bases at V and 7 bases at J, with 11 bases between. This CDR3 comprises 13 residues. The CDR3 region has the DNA TGTGCCAGCAGTGACAGAGAGGGTGAAAAACTGTTTTTT. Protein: CASSDREGEKLFF.

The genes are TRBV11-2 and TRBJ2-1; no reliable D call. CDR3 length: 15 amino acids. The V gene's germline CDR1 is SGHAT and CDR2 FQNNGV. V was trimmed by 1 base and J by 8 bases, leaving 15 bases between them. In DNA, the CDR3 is TGTGCCAGCAGCTTAGCTGGGGTGCGTTTGGATGAGCAGTTCTTC. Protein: CASSLAGVRLDEQFF. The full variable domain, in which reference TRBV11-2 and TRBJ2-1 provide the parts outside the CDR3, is EAGVAQSPRYKIIEKRQSVAFWCNPISGHATLYWYQQILGQGPKLLIQFQNNGVVDDSQLPKDRFSAERLKGVDSTLKIQPAKLEDSAVYLCASSLAGVRLDEQFFGPGTRLTVL.

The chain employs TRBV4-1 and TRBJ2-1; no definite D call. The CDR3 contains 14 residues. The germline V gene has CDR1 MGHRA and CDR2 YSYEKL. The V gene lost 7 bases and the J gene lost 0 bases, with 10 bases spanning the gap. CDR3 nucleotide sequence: TGCGCCAGCACCGGCGGTAGCTCCTACAATGAGCAGTTCTTC. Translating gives CASTGGSSYNEQFF.

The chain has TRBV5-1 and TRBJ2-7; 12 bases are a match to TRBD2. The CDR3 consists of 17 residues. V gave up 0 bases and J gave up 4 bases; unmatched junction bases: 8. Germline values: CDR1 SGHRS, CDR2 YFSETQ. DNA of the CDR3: TGCGCCAGCAGCTTGGATAGACTAGCGGGAGTAATGTACGAGCAGTACTTC. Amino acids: CASSLDRLAGVMYEQYF.

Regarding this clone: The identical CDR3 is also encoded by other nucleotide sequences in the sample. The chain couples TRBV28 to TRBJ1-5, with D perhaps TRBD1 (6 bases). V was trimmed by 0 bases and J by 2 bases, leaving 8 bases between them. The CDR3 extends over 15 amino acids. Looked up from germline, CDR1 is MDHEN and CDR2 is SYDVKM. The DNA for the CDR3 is TGTGCCAGCAGTTTATGGGGGGCGCGCAATCAGCCCCAGCATTTT. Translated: CASSLWGARNQPQHF.

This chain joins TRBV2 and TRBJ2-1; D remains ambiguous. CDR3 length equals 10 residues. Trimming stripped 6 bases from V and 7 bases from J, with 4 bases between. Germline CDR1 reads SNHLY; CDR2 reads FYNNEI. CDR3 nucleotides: TGTGCCAGCAGAACGAATGAGCAGTTCTTC. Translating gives CASRTNEQFF.

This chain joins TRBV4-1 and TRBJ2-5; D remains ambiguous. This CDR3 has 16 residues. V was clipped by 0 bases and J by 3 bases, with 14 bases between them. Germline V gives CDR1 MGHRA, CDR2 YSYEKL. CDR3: CASSQDRLLLEETQYF. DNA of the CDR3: TGCGCCAGCAGCCAAGATCGTTTACTACTGGAAGAGACCCAGTACTTC.

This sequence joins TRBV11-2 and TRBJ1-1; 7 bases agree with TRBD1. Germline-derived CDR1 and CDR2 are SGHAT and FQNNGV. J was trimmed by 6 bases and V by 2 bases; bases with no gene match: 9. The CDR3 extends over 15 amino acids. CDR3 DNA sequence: TGTGCCAGCAGCTTAAATCGACAGGGTCTTTCTGAAGCTTTCTTT. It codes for CASSLNRQGLSEAFF.

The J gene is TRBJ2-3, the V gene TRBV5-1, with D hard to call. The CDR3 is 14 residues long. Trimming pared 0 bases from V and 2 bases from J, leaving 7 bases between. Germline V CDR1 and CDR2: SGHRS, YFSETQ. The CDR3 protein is CASSLGIATDTQYF. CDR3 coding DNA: TGCGCCAGCAGCTTGGGGATTGCCACAGATACGCAGTATTTT.

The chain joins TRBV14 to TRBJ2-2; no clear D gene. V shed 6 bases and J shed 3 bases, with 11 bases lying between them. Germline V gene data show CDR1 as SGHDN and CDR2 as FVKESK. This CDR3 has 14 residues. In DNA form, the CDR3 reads TGTGCCAGCAGTCCCGGGTTCTACACCGGGGAGCTGTTTTTT. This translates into CASSPGFYTGELFF. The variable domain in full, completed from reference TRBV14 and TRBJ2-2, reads EAGVTQFPSHSVIEKGQTVTLRCDPISGHDNLYWYRRVMGKEIKFLLHFVKESKQDESGMPNNRFLAERTGGTYSTLKVQPAELEDSGVYFCASSPGFYTGELFFGEGSRLTVL.

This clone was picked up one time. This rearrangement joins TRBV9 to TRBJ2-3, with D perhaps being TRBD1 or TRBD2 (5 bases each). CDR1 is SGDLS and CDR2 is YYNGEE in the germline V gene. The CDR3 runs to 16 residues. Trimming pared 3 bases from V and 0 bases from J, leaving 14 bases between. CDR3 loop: CASSGDSWGSTDTQYF. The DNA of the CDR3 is TGTGCCAGCAGCGGAGATTCTTGGGGGAGCACAGATACGCAGTATTTT.

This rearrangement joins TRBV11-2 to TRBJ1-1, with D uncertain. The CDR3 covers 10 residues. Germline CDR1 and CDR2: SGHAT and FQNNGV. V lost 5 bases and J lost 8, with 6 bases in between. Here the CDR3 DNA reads TGTGCCAGCAGCGGGAGAGAAGCTTTCTTT. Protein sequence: CASSGREAFF.

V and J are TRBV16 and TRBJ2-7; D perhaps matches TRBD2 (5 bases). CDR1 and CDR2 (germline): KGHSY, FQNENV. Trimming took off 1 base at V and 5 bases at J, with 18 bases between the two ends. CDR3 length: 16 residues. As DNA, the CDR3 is TGTGCCAGCAGCCAATGGGCAGGCCCCGGGGAAGACGAGCAGTACTTC. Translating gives CASSQWAGPGEDEQYF.

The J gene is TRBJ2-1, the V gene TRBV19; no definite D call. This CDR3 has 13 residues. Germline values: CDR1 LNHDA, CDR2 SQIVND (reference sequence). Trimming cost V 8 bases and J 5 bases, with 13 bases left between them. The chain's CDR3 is CASEDLLNNEQFF. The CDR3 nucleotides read TGTGCCAGTGAGGATCTACTCAACAATGAGCAGTTCTTC.

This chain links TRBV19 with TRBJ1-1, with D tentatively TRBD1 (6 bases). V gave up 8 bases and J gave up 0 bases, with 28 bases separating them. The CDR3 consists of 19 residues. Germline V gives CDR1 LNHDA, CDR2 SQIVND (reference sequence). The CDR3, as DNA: TGTGCCAGTCAAATATCCCACAGTCAGGGGTCTCCTATGAACACTGAAGCTTTCTTT. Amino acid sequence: CASQISHSQGSPMNTEAFF.